This T cell receptor beta chain derives from a study of T-cell memory formation after mild COVID-19. TCRdb analysed the 5' RACE reads with MiXCR anew, one entry per CDR3 protein. The data show 150,000 to 200,000 distinct CDR3 sequences, roughly 15% seen once. This CDR3 has 14 amino acids. The germline V gene encodes CDR1 SGHRS and CDR2 YFSETQ. Trimming cost V 5 bases and J 4 bases, with 14 bases left between them. This clonotype was obtained from an adult woman who had mild COVID-19 (a few samples of this study predate the infection). Cell type and time point are not known. This chain uses TRBV5-1 with TRBJ2-3, with D possibly being TRBD2 (5 bases). The sample comprised PBMCs or a T cell subset sorted from them (not recorded which). The chain's CDR3 is CASRTEGAADTQYF. CDR3 DNA sequence: TGCGCCAGCAGAACAGAGGGCGCAGCAGATACGCAGTATTTT.